A single sample gave rise to the 18 T cell receptor beta chains below, sequenced in a study of early T cells in non-severe SARS-CoV-2 infection (dated by TCRdb to 2020 to 2022). Receptor amplification or capture employed 5' RACE. The data were produced on a NextSeq 500. TCRdb trimmed public reads at Q25 via fastp, called clones via MiXCR and kept in-frame beta chains. CDR3 protein duplicates are merged, each entry listing the most common genes and DNA. Here the sample has about 63,000 distinct CDR3 sequences; over 10% occur a single time. The ten largest clonotypes hold about 4.3% of the sample. Sequencing was done on a sample of whole blood. The receptors stem from an adult who was a healthcare worker with PCR-confirmed SARS-CoV-2 infection or an uninfected control (not recorded which).

This clonotype was detected ten times or more. V and J are TRBV7-9 and TRBJ2-5, with 9 positions matching TRBD1. V shed 1 base, J shed 0 bases, and the junction held 0 bases outside the gene matches. This CDR3 comprises 15 residues. Germline V gene sequence: CDR1 SEHNR, CDR2 FQNEAQ (reference sequence). CDR3 loop: CASSLGTGDQETQYF. CDR3 coding DNA: TGTGCCAGCAGCTTAGGGACAGGGGACCAAGAGACCCAGTACTTC.

In this sample, this clonotype turned up many times. The chain couples TRBV6-1 to TRBJ1-5, with 9 bases fitting TRBD1. Germline-derived CDR1 and CDR2 are MNHNS and SASEGT. V lost 6 bases to trimming and J lost 4 bases; unmatched junction nucleotides: 10. The CDR3 is 16 amino acids. The CDR3 nucleotides read TGTGCCAGCAGCTCAATTGCCGGGACAGGGAATCAGCCCCAGCATTTT. Translating gives CASSSIAGTGNQPQHF.

The sample holds many counts of this clonotype. V gene TRBV2 combines with J gene TRBJ2-3; 8 bases agree with TRBD2. Germline V gene data show CDR1 as SNHLY and CDR2 as FYNNEI. The CDR3 contains 17 residues. V lost 6 bases, J lost 1 base, and 12 bases stayed unmatched. This chain's CDR3 is CASRPPLSGERTDTQYF. The DNA for the CDR3 is TGTGCCAGCAGACCACCGCTTAGCGGGGAACGCACAGATACGCAGTATTTT.

This clonotype occurred many times. This chain uses TRBV7-3 with TRBJ1-1; D uncertain. The CDR3 consists of 15 residues. Germline CDR1 and CDR2: SGHTA and FQGTGA. The ends were cut back, 0 bases at V and 2 bases at J, with 10 bases in the middle. CDR3 nucleotides: TGTGCCAGCAGCTTAACGTCGAACGGTAACACTGAAGCTTTCTTT. It translates to CASSLTSNGNTEAFF.

This clonotype has ten or more counts. CDR3 sequence: CAWRDDRGYGYTF. The CDR3 DNA sequence: TGTGCCTGGAGAGACGACAGGGGTTACGGCTACACCTTC. The genes are TRBV30 and TRBJ1-2, with 8 bases matching TRBD1. The CDR3 has 13 residues. The germline V gene has CDR1 GTSNPN and CDR2 SVGIG (reference sequence). V was clipped by 3 bases and J by 8 bases; unmatched bases: 8.

This clonotype was counted a few times. This chain links TRBV4-1 with TRBJ2-1, with a weak D call TRBD2 (5 bases). This CDR3 spans 13 amino acids. CDR1 is MGHRA and CDR2 is YSYEKL in the germline V gene. Trimming cost V 4 bases and J 9 bases, with 13 bases left between them. CDR3 nucleotide sequence: TGCGCCAGCAGCCGTCTACTAGAGCCTGAGCAGTTCTTC. This gives the protein CASSRLLEPEQFF.

CDR3 sequence (DNA): TGTGCCACGGCGGGACGGGGCAATCAGCCCCAGCATTTT. Translating it yields CATAGRGNQPQHF. The chain links TRBV15 to TRBJ1-5; weak D call: TRBD1 (5 bases). This CDR3 has 13 amino acids. The germline CDR1 and CDR2 sequences are LNHNV and YYDKDF (reference sequence). V lost 9 bases, J lost 2 bases, and 11 bases lay in between. The full variable domain, its missing parts supplied by reference TRBV15 and TRBJ1-5, is DAMVIQNPRYQVTQFGKPVTLSCSQTLNHNVMYWYQQKSSQAPKLLFHYYDKDFNNEADTPDNFQSRRPNTSFCFLDIRSPGLGDTAMYLCATAGRGNQPQHFGDGTRLSIL.

This clonotype has ten or more counts. The chain employs TRBV10-3 and TRBJ1-5; no clear D. V lost 2 bases, J lost 5 bases, and 7 bases lay in between. The CDR3 is 13 residues long. Germline-derived CDR1 and CDR2 are ENHRY and SYGVKD. CDR3: CAISEGRHQPQHF. The CDR3 DNA sequence: TGTGCCATCAGTGAGGGGCGACATCAGCCCCAGCATTTT.

The rearrangement joins TRBV7-9 to TRBJ2-1; D unresolved. CDR1 SEHNR and CDR2 FQNEAQ come from the germline V gene (reference sequence). This CDR3 comprises 11 residues. V lost 5 bases to trimming and J lost 6 bases, with 5 bases between them. CDR3 in amino acids: CASSPVNEQFF. CDR3 sequence (DNA): TGTGCCAGCAGCCCCGTCAATGAGCAGTTCTTC.

This clonotype was observed at least ten times. The chain is built from TRBV13 and TRBJ1-5; D not resolved. CDR3 length: 15 amino acids. V shed 4 bases and J shed 7 bases, with 17 bases lying between them. The germline V gene has CDR1 PRHDT and CDR2 FYEKMQ (reference sequence). The CDR3 DNA reads TGTGCCAGCAGCTCCCCCCGTCCCCAGCCACAGCCCCAGCATTTT. Translating gives CASSSPRPQPQPQHF.

This clonotype was counted only a few times. The chain couples TRBV27 to TRBJ1-1; TRBD1 might be the D (5 bases). V shed 3 bases and J shed 9 bases, with 11 bases lying between them. This CDR3 contains 12 residues. The germline V gene has CDR1 MNHEY and CDR2 SMNVEV (reference sequence). CDR3 loop: CASSFSTGKAFF. The CDR3 DNA reads as TGTGCCAGCAGTTTCAGTACAGGTAAAGCTTTCTTT.

This clonotype was seen ten or more times. The gene calls are TRBV18 and TRBJ1-1; D perhaps matches TRBD1 (5 bases). This CDR3 is 15 amino acids long. CDR1 is KGHSH and CDR2 is LQKENI in the germline V gene. The V and J ends lost 3 bases and 2 bases respectively, with 13 bases between them. The CDR3 DNA follows: TGTGCCAGCTCACCGAACACAGGATTCAACACTGAAGCTTTCTTT. Protein: CASSPNTGFNTEAFF. Looking up the rest from reference TRBV18 and TRBJ1-1 gives the full variable domain: NAGVMQNPRHLVRRRGQEARLRCSPMKGHSHVYWYRQLPEEGLKFMVYLQKENIIDESGMPKERFSAEFPKEGPSILRIQQVVRGDSAAYFCASSPNTGFNTEAFFGQGTRLTVV.

A few counts support this clonotype. This rearrangement joins TRBV29-1 to TRBJ2-5; tentative D call: TRBD1 (5 bases). CDR3 length: 13 amino acids. The V end was cut by 2 bases, the J end by 4 bases, with 11 bases between. Germline-derived CDR1 and CDR2 are SQVTM and ANQGSEA. CDR3 loop: CSVERTPRETQYF. The CDR3 nucleotides read TGCAGCGTTGAAAGGACACCGAGAGAGACCCAGTACTTC. Looking up the rest from reference TRBV29-1 and TRBJ2-5 gives the full variable domain: SAVISQKPSRDICQRGTSLTIQCQVDSQVTMMFWYRQQPGQSLTLIATANQGSEATYESGFVIDKFPISRPNLTFSTLTVSNMSPEDSSIYLCSVERTPRETQYFGPGTRLLVL.

In its sample, this clonotype was seen many times. The J gene is TRBJ2-5, the V gene TRBV7-9; perhaps TRBD2 as D (6 bases). In germline, CDR1 is SEHNR, CDR2 FQNEAQ (reference sequence). The V end was cut by 5 bases, the J end by 2 bases, with 15 bases between. The CDR3 is made up of 15 amino acids. CDR3 sequence (DNA): TGTGCCAGCAGCACGAATACGGGAGTTCAAGAGACCCAGTACTTC. Its protein is CASSTNTGVQETQYF. The whole variable domain, filled in from reference TRBV7-9 and TRBJ2-5, reads DTGVSQNPRHKITKRGQNVTFRCDPISEHNRLYWYRQTLGQGPEFLTYFQNEAQLEKSRLLSDRFSAERPKGSFSTLEIQRTEQGDSAMYLCASSTNTGVQETQYFGPGTRLLVL.

This clonotype has more than one count but fewer than ten. This rearrangement joins TRBV14 to TRBJ2-5; D possibly matches TRBD1 or TRBD2 (5 bases each). There are 18 residues in the CDR3. Trimming removed 4 bases from V and 5 bases from J, with 26 bases in between. Germline CDR1 is SGHDN and CDR2 is FVKESK. The CDR3 nucleotides are TGTGCCAGCAGCCCATTGAGGGGCCTGGTCCCCCCAGGGGAGACCCAGTACTTC. It encodes CASSPLRGLVPPGETQYF.

In its sample, this clonotype was seen a few times. V and J are TRBV7-6 and TRBJ2-2; D uncertain. Between the trimmed V and J ends, which lost 5 bases and 3 bases, there was a span of 4 bases. The CDR3 runs 12 residues. Looked up from germline, CDR1 is SGHVS and CDR2 is FNYEAQ. The CDR3 region is CASSTDTGELFF. CDR3 bases: TGTGCCAGCAGCACTGACACCGGGGAGCTGTTTTTT.

This clonotype was recorded many times. The chain is built from TRBV7-2 and TRBJ1-4; D gene uncertain. CDR3 size: 14 residues. V was cut by 5 bases and J by 5 bases, with 12 bases left in between. CDR1 SGHTA and CDR2 FQGNSA come from the germline V gene. The CDR3 sequence: CASSPDLQNEKLFF. The DNA for the CDR3 is TGTGCCAGCAGCCCGGATTTGCAAAATGAAAAACTGTTTTTT.

This clonotype was observed at least ten times. The chain joins TRBV6-2 or TRBV6-3 to TRBJ1-5, with D possibly matching TRBD1 (5 bases). This CDR3 has 14 amino acids. CDR1 and CDR2 from the germline V gene are MNHEY and SVGEGT. Trimming took off 3 bases at V and 6 bases at J, with 12 bases between the two ends. The CDR3 sequence: CASSYLEGSQPQHF. In DNA form, the CDR3 reads TGTGCCAGCAGTTATTTGGAGGGGAGTCAGCCCCAGCATTTT.